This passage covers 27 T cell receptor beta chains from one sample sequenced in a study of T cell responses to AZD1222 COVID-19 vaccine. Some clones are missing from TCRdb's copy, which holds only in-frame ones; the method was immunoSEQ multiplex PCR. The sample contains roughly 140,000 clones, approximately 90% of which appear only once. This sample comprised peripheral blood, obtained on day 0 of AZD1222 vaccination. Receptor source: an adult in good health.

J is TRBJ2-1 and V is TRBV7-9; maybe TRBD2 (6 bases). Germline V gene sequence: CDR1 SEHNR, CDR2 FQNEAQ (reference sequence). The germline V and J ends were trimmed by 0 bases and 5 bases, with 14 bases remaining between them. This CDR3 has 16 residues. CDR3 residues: CASSLALGLSHNEQFF. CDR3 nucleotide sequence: TGTGCCAGCAGCTTAGCGTTGGGACTTTCCCACAATGAGCAGTTCTTC.

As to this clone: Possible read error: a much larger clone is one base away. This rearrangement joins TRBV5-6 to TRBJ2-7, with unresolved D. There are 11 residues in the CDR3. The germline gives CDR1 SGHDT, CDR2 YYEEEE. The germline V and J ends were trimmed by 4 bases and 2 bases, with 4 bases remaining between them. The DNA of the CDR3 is TGTGCCAGCAGCCTCACCTACGAGCAGTACTTC. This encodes CASSLTYEQYF.

CDR3 DNA: TGTGCCAGCAGCTTACAGACTAGCGCTACCTACGAGCAGTACTTC. Encoded protein: CASSLQTSATYEQYF. The gene calls are TRBV5-4 and TRBJ2-7, with TRBD2 matching 8 bases. Germline V gives CDR1 SGHNT, CDR2 YYREEE (reference sequence). This CDR3 has 15 residues. Losses at the gene ends were 2 bases for V and 2 bases for J; bases not matched to a gene: 6.

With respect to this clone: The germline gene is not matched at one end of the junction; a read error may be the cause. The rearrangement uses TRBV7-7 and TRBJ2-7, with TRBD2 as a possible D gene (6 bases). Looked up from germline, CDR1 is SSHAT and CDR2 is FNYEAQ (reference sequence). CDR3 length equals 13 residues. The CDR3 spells CASSLRAAGEQYF. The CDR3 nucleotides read TGTGCTAGCAGCTTACGGGCAGCGGGCGAGCAGTACTTC.

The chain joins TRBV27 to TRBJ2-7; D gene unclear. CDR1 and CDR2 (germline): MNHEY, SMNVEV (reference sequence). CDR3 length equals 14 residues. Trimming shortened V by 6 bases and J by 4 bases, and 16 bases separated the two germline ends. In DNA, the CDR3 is TGTGCCAGCAGAGAGGCGTCCCAAGTATACGAGCAGTACTTC. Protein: CASREASQVYEQYF.

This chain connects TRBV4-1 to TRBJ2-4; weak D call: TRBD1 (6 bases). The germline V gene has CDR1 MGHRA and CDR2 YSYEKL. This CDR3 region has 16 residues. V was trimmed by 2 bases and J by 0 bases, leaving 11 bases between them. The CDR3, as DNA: TGCGCCAGCAGCCAACCGGACAGTTTAGCCAAAAACATTCAGTACTTC. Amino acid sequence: CASSQPDSLAKNIQYF.

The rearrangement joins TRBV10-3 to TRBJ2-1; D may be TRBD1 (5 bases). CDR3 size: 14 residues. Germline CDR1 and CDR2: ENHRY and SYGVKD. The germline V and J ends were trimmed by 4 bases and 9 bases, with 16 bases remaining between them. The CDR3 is CAISGNRGKGEQFF. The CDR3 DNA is TGTGCCATCAGTGGAAATAGGGGAAAGGGTGAGCAGTTCTTC.

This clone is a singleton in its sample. CDR3 protein: CASSPDSQPQHF. The CDR3 nucleotides are TGTGCCAGCAGTCCGGACAGCCAGCCCCAGCATTTT. The chain combines TRBV28 with TRBJ1-5; TRBD1 is a possible D gene (6 bases). Trimming removed 5 bases at V and 7 bases at J, with 9 bases between. Germline assignment: CDR1 MDHEN and CDR2 SYDVKM. The CDR3 spans 12 residues. Full variable domain (rest looked up from reference TRBV28 and TRBJ1-5): DVKVTQSSRYLVKRTGEKVFLECVQDMDHENMFWYRQDPGLGLRLIYFSYDVKMKEKGDIPEGYSVSREKKERFSLILESASTNQTSMYLCASSPDSQPQHFGDGTRLSIL.

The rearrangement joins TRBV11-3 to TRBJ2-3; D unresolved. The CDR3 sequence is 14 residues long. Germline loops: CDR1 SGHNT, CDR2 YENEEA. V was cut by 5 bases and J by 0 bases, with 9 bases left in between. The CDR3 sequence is CASSKASSTDTQYF. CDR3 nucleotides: TGTGCCAGCAGCAAAGCTTCAAGCACAGATACGCAGTATTTT. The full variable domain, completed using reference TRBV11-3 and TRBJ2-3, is EAGVVQSPRYKIIEKKQPVAFWCNPISGHNTLYWYLQNLGQGPELLIRYENEEAVDDSQLPKDRFSAERLKGVDSTLKIQPAELGDSAVYLCASSKASSTDTQYFGPGTRLTVL.

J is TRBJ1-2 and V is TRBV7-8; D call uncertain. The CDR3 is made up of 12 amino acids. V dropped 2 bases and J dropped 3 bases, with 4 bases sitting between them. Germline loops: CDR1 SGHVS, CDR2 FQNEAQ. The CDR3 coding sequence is TGTGCCAGCAGCTTAACGGACTATGGCTACACCTTC. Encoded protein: CASSLTDYGYTF.

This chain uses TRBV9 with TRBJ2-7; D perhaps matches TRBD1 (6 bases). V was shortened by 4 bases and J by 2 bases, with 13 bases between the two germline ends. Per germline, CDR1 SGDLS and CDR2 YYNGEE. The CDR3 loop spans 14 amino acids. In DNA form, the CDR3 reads TGTGCCAGCAGCCTTACAGGGTTTCCCTACGAGCAGTACTTC. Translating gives CASSLTGFPYEQYF.

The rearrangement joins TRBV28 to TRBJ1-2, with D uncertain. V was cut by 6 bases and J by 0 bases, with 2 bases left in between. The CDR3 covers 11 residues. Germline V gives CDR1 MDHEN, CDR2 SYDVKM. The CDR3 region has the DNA TGTGCCAGCAGAACTAACTATGGCTACACCTTC. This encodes CASRTNYGYTF.

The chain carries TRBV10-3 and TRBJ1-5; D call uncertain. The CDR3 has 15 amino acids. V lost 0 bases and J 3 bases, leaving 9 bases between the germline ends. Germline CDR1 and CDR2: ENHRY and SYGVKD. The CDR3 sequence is CAISESDGINQPQHF. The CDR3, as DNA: TGTGCCATCAGTGAGTCGGACGGGATCAATCAGCCCCAGCATTTT.

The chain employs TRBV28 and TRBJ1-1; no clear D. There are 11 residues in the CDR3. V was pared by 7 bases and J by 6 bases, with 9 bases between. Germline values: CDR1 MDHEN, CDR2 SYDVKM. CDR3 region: CASISPPEAFF. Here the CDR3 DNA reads TGTGCCAGCATTTCGCCCCCTGAAGCTTTCTTT.

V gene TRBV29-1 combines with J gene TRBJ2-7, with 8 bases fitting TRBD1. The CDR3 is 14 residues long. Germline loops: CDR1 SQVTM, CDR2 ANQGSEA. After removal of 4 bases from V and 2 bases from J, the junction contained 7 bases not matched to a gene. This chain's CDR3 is CSVGPGTGAYEQYF. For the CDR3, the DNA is TGCAGCGTTGGACCCGGGACAGGCGCCTACGAGCAGTACTTC.

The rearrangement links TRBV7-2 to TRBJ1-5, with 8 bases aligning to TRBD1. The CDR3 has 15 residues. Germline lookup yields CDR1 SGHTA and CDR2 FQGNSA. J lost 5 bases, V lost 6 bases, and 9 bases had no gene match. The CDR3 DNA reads TGTGCCAGCAGTTCGCGGACAGGGCCTGATCAGCCCCAGCATTTT. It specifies CASSSRTGPDQPQHF.

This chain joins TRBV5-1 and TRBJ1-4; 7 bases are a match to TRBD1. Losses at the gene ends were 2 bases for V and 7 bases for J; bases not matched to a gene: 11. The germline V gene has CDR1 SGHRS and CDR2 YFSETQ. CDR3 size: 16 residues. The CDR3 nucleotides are TGCGCCAGCAGCTTTTGGGGGACAGTGAGGGGTGAAAAACTGTTTTTT. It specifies CASSFWGTVRGEKLFF.

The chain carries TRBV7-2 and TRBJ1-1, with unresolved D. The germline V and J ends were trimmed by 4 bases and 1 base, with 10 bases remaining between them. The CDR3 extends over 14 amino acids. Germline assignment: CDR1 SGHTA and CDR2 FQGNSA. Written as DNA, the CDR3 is TGTGCCAGCAGCTCAGGTTTCGGGAACACTGAAGCTTTCTTT. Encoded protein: CASSSGFGNTEAFF.

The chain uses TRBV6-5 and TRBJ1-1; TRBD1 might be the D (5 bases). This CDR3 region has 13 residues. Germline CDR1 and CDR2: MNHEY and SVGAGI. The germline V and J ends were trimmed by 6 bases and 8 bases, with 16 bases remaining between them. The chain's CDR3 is CASSSLGRGEAFF. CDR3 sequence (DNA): TGTGCCAGCAGCTCGCTAGGGAGGGGAGAAGCTTTCTTT.

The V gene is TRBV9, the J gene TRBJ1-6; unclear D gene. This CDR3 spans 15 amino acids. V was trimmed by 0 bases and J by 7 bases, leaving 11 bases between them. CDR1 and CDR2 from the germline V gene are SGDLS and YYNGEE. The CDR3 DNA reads TGTGCCAGCAGCGTAGAGCCTGCCGGGAATTCACCCCTCCACTTT. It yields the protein CASSVEPAGNSPLHF.

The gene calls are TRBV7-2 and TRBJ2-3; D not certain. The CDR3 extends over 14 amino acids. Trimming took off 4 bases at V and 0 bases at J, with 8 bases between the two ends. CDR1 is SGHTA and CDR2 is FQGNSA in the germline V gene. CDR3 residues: CASSYLTSTDTQYF. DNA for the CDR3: TGTGCCAGCAGCTACCTGACGAGCACAGATACGCAGTATTTT.

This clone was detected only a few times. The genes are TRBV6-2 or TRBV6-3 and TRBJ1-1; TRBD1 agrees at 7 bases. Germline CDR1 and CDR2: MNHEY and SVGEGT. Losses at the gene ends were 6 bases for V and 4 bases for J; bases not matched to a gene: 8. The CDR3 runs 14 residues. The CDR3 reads CASSLGGAGTEAFF. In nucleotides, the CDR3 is TGTGCCAGCAGCTTAGGGGGCGCGGGCACTGAAGCTTTCTTT.

The CDR3 sequence is CASSGPYKAVAKNIQYF. In DNA form, the CDR3 reads TGTGCCAGCAGCGGCCCCTACAAGGCCGTAGCCAAAAACATTCAGTACTTC. The rearrangement links TRBV9 to TRBJ2-4, with D uncertain. Trimming shortened V by 3 bases and J by 0 bases, and 16 bases separated the two germline ends. Germline V lookup: CDR1 SGDLS, CDR2 YYNGEE. The CDR3 length is 17 residues.

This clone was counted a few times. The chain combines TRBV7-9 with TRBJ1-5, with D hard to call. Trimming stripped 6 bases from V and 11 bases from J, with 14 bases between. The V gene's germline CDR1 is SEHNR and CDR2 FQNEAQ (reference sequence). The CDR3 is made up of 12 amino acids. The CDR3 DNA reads TGTGCCAGCAGTCCGGACGGCAGTGCCCAGCATTTT. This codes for CASSPDGSAQHF.

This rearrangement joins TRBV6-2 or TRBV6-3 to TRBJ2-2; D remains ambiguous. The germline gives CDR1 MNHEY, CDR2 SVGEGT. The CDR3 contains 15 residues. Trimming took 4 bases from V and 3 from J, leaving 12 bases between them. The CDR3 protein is CASSSLALHTGELFF. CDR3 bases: TGTGCCAGCAGTTCCTTAGCCCTTCACACCGGGGAGCTGTTTTTT.

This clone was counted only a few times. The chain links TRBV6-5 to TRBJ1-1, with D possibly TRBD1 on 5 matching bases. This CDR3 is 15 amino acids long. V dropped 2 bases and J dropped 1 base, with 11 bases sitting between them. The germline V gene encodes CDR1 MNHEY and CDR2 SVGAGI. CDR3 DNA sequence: TGTGCCAGCAGTTACCTAACAGGAGGGAACACTGAAGCTTTCTTT. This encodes CASSYLTGGNTEAFF.

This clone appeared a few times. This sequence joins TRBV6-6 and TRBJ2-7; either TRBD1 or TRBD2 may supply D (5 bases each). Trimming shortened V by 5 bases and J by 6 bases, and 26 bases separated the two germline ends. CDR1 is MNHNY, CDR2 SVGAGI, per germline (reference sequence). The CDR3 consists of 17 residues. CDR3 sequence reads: CASSLPGYSTRDREQYF. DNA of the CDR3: TGTGCCAGCAGTCTACCAGGGTACTCTACAAGGGACCGCGAGCAGTACTTC.